A selection of T cell receptor beta chains follows, all from one sample in a study of cytomegalovirus exposure and HLA in healthy donors. Data came from immunoSEQ multiplex PCR; TCRdb stores just in-frame clones and leaves some out. In the table there are nearly 200,000 clones, 82% of which are singletons. Input material: PBMCs. The receptors originated from a woman between 45 and 65 years old in good health and CMV-seropositive. The CDR3 runs from the conserved cysteine through the conserved F or W. Fields, in order: CDR3 DNA, CDR3 protein, clone size, V gene, J gene, D gene. A D gene is named only where the DNA matches it firmly. Clone size, where shown, is once, few, many, or a class for clones that have expanded.

TGCGCCAGCAGTGAGGTTGCCGGGACAACGAACACTGAAGCTTTCTTT,CASSEVAGTTNTEAFF,-,TRBV10-1,TRBJ1-1,-
TGCAGCGCTACAACAGGGGGAGCAAAAGAGACCCAGTACTTC,CSATTGGAKETQYF,once,TRBV29-1,TRBJ2-5,TRBD1
TGCGCCAGCAGTTTGGGACAGGGGGCGAACTATGGCTACACCTTC,CASSLGQGANYGYTF,once,TRBV5-1,TRBJ1-2,TRBD1
TGCGCCAGCAGCTTACTAGCGGGAGTCTACAATGAGCAGTTCTTC,CASSLLAGVYNEQFF,-,TRBV5-1,TRBJ2-1,TRBD2
TGTGCCAGCAGACCCACAGGGGTAGGTGAAGCTTTCTTT,CASRPTGVGEAFF,-,TRBV6-5,TRBJ1-1,TRBD1
TGTGCCAGCAGCGAGTCGACTAGCGGGGTGGAGACCCAGTACTTC,CASSESTSGVETQYF,-,TRBV5-6,TRBJ2-5,TRBD2
TGTGCCAGCAACCTAGGGGTGATCATGATGAACACTGAAGCTTTCTTT,CASNLGVIMMNTEAFF,once,TRBV28,TRBJ1-1,-
TGTGCCAGCAGGCGATATGAAAAACTGTTTTTT,CASRRYEKLFF,-,TRBV28,TRBJ1-4,-
TGCAGCGGGAGGAGGGATGGGGCCGGGGAGCTGTTTTTT,CSGRRDGAGELFF,-,TRBV29-1,TRBJ2-2,-
TGTGCCAGCAGTGAAGCGAGTTTCCTATACCAAGAGACCCAGTACTTC,CASSEASFLYQETQYF,-,TRBV2,TRBJ2-5,-
TGTGCCAGCAGCTCTACAGTTTCCTACAATGAGCAGTTCTTC,CASSSTVSYNEQFF,once,TRBV5-4,TRBJ2-1,-
TGTGCCTGGACTACCGGGACTCTACAAGAGACCCAGTACTTC,CAWTTGTLQETQYF,-,TRBV30,TRBJ2-5,-
TGCGCCAGCAGCCAAGATTCGGACAGGGGCGTGGGTCAGCCCCAGCATTTT,CASSQDSDRGVGQPQHF,-,TRBV4-1,TRBJ1-5,TRBD1
TGTGCCAGCAGTCTAGCGGGACCCTACGAGCAGTACTTC,CASSLAGPYEQYF,few,TRBV6-1,TRBJ2-7,TRBD2
TGTGCCAGCAGCTCGGGAGGCTCTGGGGCCAACGGCCTGACTTTC,CASSSGGSGANGLTF,-,TRBV5-6,TRBJ2-6,TRBD2
TGCGCCAGCAGCTCGGCACTAGCGGGAGGCATAGACAATGAGCAGTTCTTC,CASSSALAGGIDNEQFF,few,TRBV5-1,TRBJ2-1,TRBD2
TGCGCCAGCAGCATCGCAGGGGGCTATGGCTACACCTTC,CASSIAGGYGYTF,-,TRBV5-1,TRBJ1-2,TRBD1
TGTGCCTGGATTGCGGACAGGGAGGAGGAAGCTTTCTTT,CAWIADREEEAFF,-,TRBV30,TRBJ1-1,TRBD1
TGTGCCAGCAGCTTCGACAGGGGGCGAGACGAGCAGTACTTC,CASSFDRGRDEQYF,few,TRBV7-9,TRBJ2-7,TRBD1
TGCGCCAGCAGCCAGCATTCAGGGGGGCTTATGAACACTGAAGCTTTCTTT,CASSQHSGGLMNTEAFF,-,TRBV4-1,TRBJ1-1,TRBD1